Described below is a single T cell receptor (beta chain) sequence and its context. These data belong to a study of OX40 agonist ivuxolimab in advanced cancers. Study-level information: Cohort: roughly 80% men, mean age around 61, aged about 23 to 79. In three patients, partial responses were observed, one with hepatocellular carcinoma and two with cutaneous melanoma.

V was pared by 3 bases and J by 0 bases, with 3 bases of the junction left unmatched. The CDR3 contains 15 residues. The germline V gene encodes CDR1 MDHEN and CDR2 SYDVKM. Sequenced by immunoSEQ multiplex PCR; TCRdb stores in-frame clones only, minus some. The data contain roughly 37,000 clones, around two thirds of them seen just once; the ten biggest clones take up less than 20%. The chain links TRBV28 to TRBJ1-1; 8 bases fit TRBD1. Sequencing was performed on CD4+ or CD8+ T cells sorted from blood, taken in a trial of the OX40 agonist ivuxolimab. The TCR comes from an adult with an advanced solid tumor such as melanoma, head and neck, liver or kidney cancer. In DNA, the CDR3 is TGTGCCAGCAGTTTCCAGGGGGCCATGAACACTGAAGCTTTCTTT. Residues: CASSFQGAMNTEAFF.